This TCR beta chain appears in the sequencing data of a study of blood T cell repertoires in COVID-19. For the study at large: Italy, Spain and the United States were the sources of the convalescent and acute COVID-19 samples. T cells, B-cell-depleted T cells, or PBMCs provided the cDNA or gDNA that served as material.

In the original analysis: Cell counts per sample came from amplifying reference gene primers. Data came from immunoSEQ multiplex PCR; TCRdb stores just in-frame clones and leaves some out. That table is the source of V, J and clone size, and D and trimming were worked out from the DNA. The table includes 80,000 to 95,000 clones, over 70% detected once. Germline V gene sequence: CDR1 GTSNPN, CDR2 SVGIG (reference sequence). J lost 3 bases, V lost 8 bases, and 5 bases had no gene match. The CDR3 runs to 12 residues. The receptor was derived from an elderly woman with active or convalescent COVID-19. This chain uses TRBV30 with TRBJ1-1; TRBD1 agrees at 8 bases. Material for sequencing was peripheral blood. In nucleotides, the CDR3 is TGTGCCGGACAGGGAGGGGACACTGAAGCTTTCTTT. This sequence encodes CAGQGGDTEAFF. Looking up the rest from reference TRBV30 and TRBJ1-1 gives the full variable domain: SQTIHQWPATLVQPVGSPLSLECTVEGTSNPNLYWYRQAAGRGLQLLFYSVGIGQISSEVPQNLSASRPQDRQFILSSKKLLLSDSGFYLCAGQGGDTEAFFGQGTRLTVV.